This passage covers 11 T cell receptor beta chains from one sample sequenced in a study of T cells in Graves' hyperthyroidism and ophthalmopathy. RNA transcripts were the template for amplifying TCR beta CDR3 regions. The TCR CDR3 was amplified in a first-round RT-PCR using the HTBI primer set. TCRdb independently ran MiXCR on the multiplex PCR reads; one entry per CDR3 protein. Of 45,000 to 75,000 distinct CDR3 sequences listed, 49% are singletons. The sample comprised blood. These receptors originate from a woman aged 25-40 years with Graves' ophthalmopathy.

The rearrangement uses TRBV5-1 and TRBJ2-7; either TRBD1 or TRBD2 may fit D (6 bases each). Per the germline V gene, CDR1 is SGHRS and CDR2 is YFSETQ. This CDR3 has 15 amino acids. The germline V and J ends were trimmed by 4 bases and 2 bases, with 16 bases remaining between them. The CDR3 bases are TGCGCCAGCAGCCAAGGCGGGACAAACGCCTACGAGCAGTACTTC. Translation: CASSQGGTNAYEQYF.

This clonotype is medium-sized (0.01 to 0.1%) within its sample. The chain is built from TRBV10-3 and TRBJ1-5, with unresolved D. The length of the CDR3 is 15 residues. The ends were cut back, 3 bases at V and 0 bases at J, with 9 bases in the middle. The germline V gene has CDR1 ENHRY and CDR2 SYGVKD. The CDR3 nucleotides read TGTGCCATCAGTGAAAGAGCGTATAGCAATCAGCCCCAGCATTTT. Translation: CAISERAYSNQPQHF.

The rearrangement uses TRBV7-3 and TRBJ2-3, with TRBD1 matching over 7 bases. From germline, CDR1 is SGHTA and CDR2 FQGTGA. The J segment lost 6 bases and the V segment lost 5 bases, leaving 8 bases of the junction unmatched. This CDR3 spans 14 amino acids. The CDR3 nucleotides are TGTGCCAGCAGCCTGGGGACAGTAAAGGATACGCAGTATTTT. Translated, it gives CASSLGTVKDTQYF.

The chain recombines TRBV20-1 with TRBJ1-5; tentatively, D is TRBD1 (6 bases). Germline CDR1 reads DFQATT; CDR2 reads SNEGSKA (reference sequence). The CDR3 sequence is 14 residues long. V lost 6 bases, J lost 11 bases, and 23 bases lay in between. The CDR3 nucleotides are TGCAGTGCCCAGGGGACTAGCGGGAGGGAGACCCAGCATTTT. Protein sequence: CSAQGTSGRETQHF.

The CDR3 DNA reads as TGCAGCGTTGGGACAGGGGCGGCGGGCTACACCTTC. It encodes CSVGTGAAGYTF. The chain uses TRBV29-1 and TRBJ1-2; 9 positions agree with TRBD1. The CDR3 contains 12 residues. Germline CDR1 SQVTM, CDR2 ANQGSEA. J was trimmed by 8 bases and V by 4 bases; bases with no gene match: 5.

The chain has TRBV2 and TRBJ1-2; D ambiguous. V was trimmed by 8 bases and J by 1 base, leaving 17 bases between them. Germline CDR1 is SNHLY and CDR2 is FYNNEI. The CDR3 totals 15 residues. The CDR3 DNA follows: TGTGCCAGCTTCCGAGACGCCCCCCTTAACTATGGCTACACCTTC. Its protein is CASFRDAPLNYGYTF.

This chain uses TRBV20-1 with TRBJ2-3, with 12 bases that match TRBD2. The CDR3 is 14 residues long. Trimming at V came to 5 bases and at J to 11 bases, leaving 11 bases not matched to a gene. Germline assignment: CDR1 DFQATT and CDR2 SNEGSKA (reference sequence). Here the CDR3 DNA reads TGCAGTGCTCAGACTAGCGGGAGCTACAATGAGCAGTATTTT. This encodes CSAQTSGSYNEQYF.

The chain recombines TRBV28 with TRBJ2-4; tentative D call: TRBD2 (5 bases). Deletions cut 6 bases from V and 8 bases from J, with 11 bases between. This CDR3 has 12 amino acids. Germline-derived CDR1 and CDR2 are MDHEN and SYDVKM. The CDR3 reads CASRLRRDIQYF. Written as DNA, the CDR3 is TGTGCCAGCAGATTACGGCGGGACATTCAGTACTTC.

Worth noting for this clonotype: No conserved phenylalanine or tryptophan ends this CDR3, so it is likely a read error. Because the CDR3's place on the DNA is in doubt, the DNA is left out and the CDR3 is given as listed by TCRdb. The V and J genes are TRBV9 and TRBJ2-5; the D call of TRBD1 is as the table states it, not checked on the DNA. Germline V lookup: CDR1 SGDLS, CDR2 YYNGEE. Termini included, the CDR3 measures 16 amino acids. CDR3: CASSVGAGQYGYTFGS.

This clonotype was seen ten or more times. The gene calls are TRBV4-1 and TRBJ2-7; TRBD1 is a possible D gene (7 bases). The CDR3 covers 15 residues. Per the germline V gene, CDR1 is MGHRA and CDR2 is YSYEKL. The ends were cut back, 1 base at V and 5 bases at J, with 15 bases in the middle. The CDR3: CASSQVGGGMDEQYF. CDR3 in DNA: TGCGCCAGCAGCCAAGTAGGAGGGGGCATGGACGAGCAGTACTTC.

This clonotype was seen at least ten times. The gene calls are TRBV6-6 and TRBJ2-5; 14 nucleotides agree with TRBD2. This CDR3 comprises 17 residues. Germline V gene lookup returns CDR1 MNHNY and CDR2 SVGAGI (reference sequence). Trimming took 8 bases from V and 2 from J; bases not matched to a gene: 10. Here the CDR3 reads CASSSGLAGVLQETQYF. CDR3 in DNA: TGTGCCAGCTCCTCGGGACTAGCGGGAGTGCTTCAAGAGACCCAGTACTTC.